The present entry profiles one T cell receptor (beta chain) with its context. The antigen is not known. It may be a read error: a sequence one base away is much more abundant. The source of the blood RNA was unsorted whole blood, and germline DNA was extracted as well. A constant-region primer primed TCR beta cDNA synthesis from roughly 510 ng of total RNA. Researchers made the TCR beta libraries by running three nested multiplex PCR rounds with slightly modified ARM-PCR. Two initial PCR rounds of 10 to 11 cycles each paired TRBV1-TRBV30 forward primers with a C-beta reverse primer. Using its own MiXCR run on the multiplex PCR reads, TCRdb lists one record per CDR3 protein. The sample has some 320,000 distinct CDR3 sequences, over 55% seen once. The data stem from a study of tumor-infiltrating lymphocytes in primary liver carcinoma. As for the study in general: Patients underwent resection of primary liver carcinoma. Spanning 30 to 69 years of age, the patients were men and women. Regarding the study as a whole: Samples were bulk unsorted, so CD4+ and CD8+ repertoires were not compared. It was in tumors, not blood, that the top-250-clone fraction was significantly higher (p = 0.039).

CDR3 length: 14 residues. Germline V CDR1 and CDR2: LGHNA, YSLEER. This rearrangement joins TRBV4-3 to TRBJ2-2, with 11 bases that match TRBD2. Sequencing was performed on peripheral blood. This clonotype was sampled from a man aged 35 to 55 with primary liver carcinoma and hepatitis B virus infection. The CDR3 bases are TGCGCCAGCAGTACTAGCGGGAGTCCCGGGGCGCTGTTTTTT. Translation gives CASSTSGSPGALFF.